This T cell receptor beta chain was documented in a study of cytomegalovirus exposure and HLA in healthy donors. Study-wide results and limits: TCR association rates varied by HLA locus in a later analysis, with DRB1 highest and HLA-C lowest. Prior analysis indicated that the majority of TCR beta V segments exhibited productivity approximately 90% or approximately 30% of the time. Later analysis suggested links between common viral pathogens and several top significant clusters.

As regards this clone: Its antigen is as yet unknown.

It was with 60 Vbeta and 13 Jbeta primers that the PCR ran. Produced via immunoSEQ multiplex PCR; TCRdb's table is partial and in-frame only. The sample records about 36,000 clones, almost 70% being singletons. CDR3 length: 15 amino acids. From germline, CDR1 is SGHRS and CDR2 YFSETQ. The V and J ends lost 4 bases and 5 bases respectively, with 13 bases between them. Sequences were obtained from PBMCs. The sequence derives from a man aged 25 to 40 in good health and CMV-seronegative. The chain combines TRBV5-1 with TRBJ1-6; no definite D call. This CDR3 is CASSSSGRDNSPLHF. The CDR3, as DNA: TGCGCCAGCAGCAGTTCCGGGAGAGATAATTCACCCCTCCACTTT.